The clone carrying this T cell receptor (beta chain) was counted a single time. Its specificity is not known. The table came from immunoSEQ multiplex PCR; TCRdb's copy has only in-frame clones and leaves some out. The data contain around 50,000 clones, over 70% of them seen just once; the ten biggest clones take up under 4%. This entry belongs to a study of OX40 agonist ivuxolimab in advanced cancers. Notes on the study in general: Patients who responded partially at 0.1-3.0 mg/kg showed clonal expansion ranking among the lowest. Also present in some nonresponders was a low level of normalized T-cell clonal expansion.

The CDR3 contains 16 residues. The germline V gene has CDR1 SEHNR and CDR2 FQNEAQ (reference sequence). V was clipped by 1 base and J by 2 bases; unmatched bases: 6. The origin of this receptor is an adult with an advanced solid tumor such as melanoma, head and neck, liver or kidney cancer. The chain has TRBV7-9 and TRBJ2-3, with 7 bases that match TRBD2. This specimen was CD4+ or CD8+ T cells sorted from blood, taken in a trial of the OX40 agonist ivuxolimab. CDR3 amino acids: CASSLGDYGVTDTQYF. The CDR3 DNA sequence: TGTGCCAGCAGCTTAGGGGACTATGGTGTCACAGATACGCAGTATTTT.